The rows below give T cell receptor beta chains drawn from one sample of a study of blood T cell repertoires in COVID-19. Assay used: immunoSEQ multiplex PCR; TCRdb lists only in-frame clones, some missing. Of 110,000 to 150,000 clones listed, approximately 80% are singletons. Sequencing was carried out using peripheral blood. These receptors all come from a man in his 70s who had recovered from COVID-19. The CDR3 runs from the conserved cysteine through the conserved F or W. The order of the fields is J gene, V gene, CDR3 protein.

>TRBJ1-5|TRBV23-1
CASSLRGAHRNQPQHF
>TRBJ2-7|TRBV12-3/TRBV12-4
CASNSLGGDEQYF
>TRBJ1-6|TRBV4-2
CASSQDGSSYNSPLHF
>TRBJ1-2|TRBV27
CASTPGQGYGYTF
>TRBJ2-5|TRBV7-7
CASSTGLAGETQYF
>TRBJ2-7|TRBV10-2
CASSRLAGEYSEQYF
>TRBJ2-1|TRBV11-2
CASGDRLAGVLDEQFF
>TRBJ2-7|TRBV7-2
CASSLALGGRSEQYF
>TRBJ2-1|TRBV7-2
CASSPQGNRWYEQFF
>TRBJ2-3|TRBV9
CASSLTSGSTDTQYF
>TRBJ2-7|TRBV27
CASSLSQSYEQYF
>TRBJ1-1|TRBV7-2
CASSQRPVQGTEAFF
>TRBJ2-3|TRBV29-1
CSVGTSGRATDTQYF
>TRBJ2-7|TRBV11-2
CASSLWGPGAYEQYF
>TRBJ2-5|TRBV5-1
CASSSIAGRETQYF
>TRBJ1-1|TRBV2
CASSRDRSPEAFF
>TRBJ1-5|TRBV29-1
CSVAEGNQPQHF
>TRBJ2-7|TRBV5-1
CASSLESAGVYEQYF
>TRBJ2-7|TRBV6-1
CASSEVHYYEQYF
>TRBJ1-1|TRBV5-1
CASSFDRATMNTEAFF
>TRBJ1-1|TRBV16
CASSWGRNTEAFF
>TRBJ2-1|TRBV5-1
CASSLGRLAGKNEQFF
>TRBJ2-2|TRBV11-2
CASSLQGATGELFF
>TRBJ1-2|TRBV3-1/TRBV3-2
CASSRDRGRNGYTF
>TRBJ2-3|TRBV6-4
CASSVLAGYTQYF
>TRBJ2-7|TRBV5-1
CASSLGGRGRSYEQYF
>TRBJ1-1|TRBV27
CASSPEGSTEAFF
>TRBJ2-7|TRBV7-8
CASSPLAGAVEQYF
>TRBJ1-1|TRBV30
CAWNNLREGSRTEAFF
>TRBJ2-1|TRBV7-9
CASSLVAVPNEQFF
>TRBJ2-5|TRBV5-1
CASSSLPGGQQETQYF
>TRBJ1-5|TRBV19
CASRGVPGIGQPQHF